The present T cell receptor beta chain was sequenced within a study of blood T cell repertoires in COVID-19. About the study: There were acute and convalescent COVID-19 samples, and they came from the United States, Italy and Spain.

TCRdb's table, derived via immunoSEQ multiplex PCR, lists solely in-frame clones and lacks some. Of approximately 120,000 clones detected, about 75% appear once; the ten largest clones hold around 18%. The sequencing input was peripheral blood. The sequence came from a man older than 75 with acute or convalescent COVID-19.

Written as DNA, the CDR3 is TGTGCCAGCTCACCTTGGGACAGGGGCCCAGGCGAGCAGTACTTC. It specifies CASSPWDRGPGEQYF. The chain carries TRBV18 and TRBJ2-7, with TRBD1 identical over 10 bases. After removal of 3 bases from V and 6 bases from J, the junction contained 8 bases not matched to a gene. Per the germline V gene, CDR1 is KGHSH and CDR2 is LQKENI. The CDR3 is 15 amino acids.